This T cell receptor beta chain comes out of a study of CD8 T cells in ankylosing spondylitis. CDR1 MNHNS and CDR2 SASEGT come from the germline V gene. This CDR3 has 17 amino acids. V dropped 1 base and J dropped 6; count of bases not matched to a gene: 9. The sample holds many counts of this clonotype. Its antigen is currently unknown. Study outcomes and limitations: Prior literature has documented some motif variants in synovial fluid and blood from reactive arthritis. Among TCR beta sequences, a motif of eight highly homologous variants appeared characteristic of ankylosing spondylitis blood.

TCRdb re-called the 5' RACE reads through MiXCR, storing one row per CDR3 protein. The sample carries a few hundred thousand distinct CDR3 sequences, over 9.5% recorded once. The material sequenced was blood, either unsorted or a sorted T cell fraction (not recorded which). This receptor was taken from a male donor with ankylosing spondylitis or in good health (not recorded which). This chain connects TRBV6-1 to TRBJ2-3; 11 bases map to TRBD2. CDR3 amino acids: CASSEDRLAGTVDTQYF. The CDR3 nucleotides are TGTGCCAGCAGTGAAGACCGACTAGCGGGGACAGTGGATACGCAGTATTTT.